This T cell receptor beta chain was captured in a study of blood T cell repertoires in COVID-19. Germline values: CDR1 MDHEN, CDR2 SYDVKM. V was pared by 6 bases and J by 7 bases, with 4 bases of the junction left unmatched. The CDR3 contains 12 residues. Sequenced by immunoSEQ multiplex PCR; TCRdb stores in-frame clones only, minus some. The sample yields some 190,000 clones, nearly 80% seen once. The chain uses TRBV28 and TRBJ2-7; 9 bases are a match to TRBD1. The TCR was taken from a man between 60 and 75 years old who had been exposed to COVID-19. Material for sequencing was PBMCs or T cells enriched from blood (not recorded which). CDR3: CASSSDRGEQYF. The CDR3 region has the DNA TGTGCCAGCAGCTCGGACAGGGGTGAGCAGTACTTC.